The 9 T cell receptor beta chains in this list originate from one sample, sequenced in a study of cytomegalovirus exposure and HLA in healthy donors. The PCR used 60 Vbeta and 13 Jbeta primers. Sequenced by immunoSEQ multiplex PCR; TCRdb stores in-frame clones only, minus some. The profile covers 110,000 or so clones, with over 70% appearing a single time and roughly 10% taken by the ten largest. The sequenced material came from PBMCs. Receptor source: a woman aged 45-59 years in good health and CMV-seropositive.

The chain is built from TRBV5-4 and TRBJ2-1, with TRBD1 matching 11 bases. CDR1 and CDR2 (germline): SGHNT, YYREEE (reference sequence). V dropped 0 bases and J dropped 7; count of bases not matched to a gene: 3. This CDR3 has 15 amino acids. CDR3 coding DNA: TGTGCCAGCAGCTTGGAGGGGACAGGGGGGAATGAGCAGTTCTTC. This gives the protein CASSLEGTGGNEQFF.

V usage is TRBV6-5 and J usage is TRBJ2-7; 10 positions agree with TRBD1. The CDR3 runs to 15 residues. With 4 bases clipped from V and 5 bases from J, the junction kept 8 bases outside the gene matches. From germline, CDR1 is MNHEY and CDR2 SVGAGI. DNA for the CDR3: TGTGCCAGCAGTTCTCTAGGGACAGGGGTCCACGAGCAGTACTTC. The encoded protein is CASSSLGTGVHEQYF.

This clone has a single count. V is TRBV28 and J is TRBJ2-5, with a weak D call TRBD1 (6 bases). Looked up from germline, CDR1 is MDHEN and CDR2 is SYDVKM. The V and J ends lost 6 bases and 4 bases respectively, with 30 bases between them. The CDR3 is 19 residues long. CDR3 amino acids: CASSPPGTPVLLGGETQYF. The CDR3 nucleotides read TGTGCCAGCAGCCCCCCCGGGACACCTGTCCTCTTGGGCGGAGAGACCCAGTACTTC.

The chain links TRBV4-3 to TRBJ2-3, with 8 bases lining up with TRBD2. Germline CDR1 and CDR2: LGHNA and YSLEER. The trim removed 4 bases at V and 2 bases at J, leaving 5 bases unmatched. This CDR3 has 15 amino acids. CDR3 sequence: CASSPRGGPTDTQYF. CDR3 sequence (DNA): TGCGCCAGCAGCCCCCGGGGGGGCCCCACAGATACGCAGTATTTT.

The chain couples TRBV18 to TRBJ1-5, with TRBD1 identical over 8 bases. The V gene end was trimmed by 6 bases and the J gene end by 3 bases; junction bases not matched to a gene: 4. Germline CDR1 is KGHSH and CDR2 is LQKENI. The CDR3 is 14 residues long. This CDR3 reads CASSQGADNQPQHF. CDR3 nucleotides: TGTGCCAGCTCTCAGGGGGCTGACAATCAGCCCCAGCATTTT.

CDR3 protein: CASSQDTAGGMSEQFF. For the CDR3, the DNA is TGCGCCAGCAGCCAAGATACAGCGGGGGGGATGTCTGAGCAGTTCTTC. V is TRBV4-3 and J is TRBJ2-1; TRBD2 agrees at 10 bases. This CDR3 has 16 residues. The V segment lost 0 bases and the J segment 9 bases; nucleotides outside the gene matches: 8. In germline, CDR1 is LGHNA, CDR2 YSLEER.

This sequence joins TRBV5-1 and TRBJ2-7, with D possibly TRBD1 on 6 matching bases. The CDR3 covers 16 residues. V gave up 3 bases and J gave up 2 bases, with 18 bases separating them. Germline assignment: CDR1 SGHRS and CDR2 YFSETQ. CDR3 in DNA: TGCGCCAGCAGCTCGGCCGGGTTCAGGGGCACCTACGAGCAGTACTTC. Its translation: CASSSAGFRGTYEQYF.

The rearrangement uses TRBV21-1 and TRBJ1-1. TRBV21-1 represents a pseudogene. The CDR3 sequence is 16 residues long. The CDR3 nucleotides are TGTGCCAGCAGCACCCCGGGTCCCAGCATGAACACTGAAGCTTTCTTT. Protein: CASSTPGPSMNTEAFF.

The gene calls are TRBV19 and TRBJ1-1; no definite D call. V lost 2 bases and J 1 base, leaving 8 bases between the germline ends. The CDR3 spans 14 residues. Germline V gene data show CDR1 as LNHDA and CDR2 as SQIVND (reference sequence). In DNA form, the CDR3 reads TGTGCCAGTAGTATATGGCCAGAGAACACTGAAGCTTTCTTT. This encodes CASSIWPENTEAFF.